These 29 T cell receptor beta chains originate from one sample sequenced in a study of T cells after somatic rescue of genetic block. Clones were read by immunoSEQ multiplex PCR, and TCRdb kept only the in-frame ones, dropping some. The sample shows more than 13,000 clones, just over 70% of them seen only once. The sample taken for sequencing was peripheral blood mononuclear cells (PBMCs). All receptors come from a man between 18 and 29 years old.

This clone was detected only a few times. V is TRBV11-2 and J is TRBJ2-3; 10 bases line up with TRBD2. V shed 3 bases, J shed 1 base, and the junction held 7 bases outside the gene matches. This CDR3 spans 17 amino acids. CDR1 and CDR2 (germline): SGHAT, FQNNGV. The CDR3 loop is CASSFTPSGGRTDTQYF. The CDR3 DNA sequence: TGTGCCAGCAGCTTCACTCCTAGCGGGGGACGCACAGATACGCAGTATTTT.

On this clone: An end of the junction differs from the germline gene, which may be a read error. The genes are TRBV7-8 and TRBJ2-7; TRBD2 agrees at 9 bases. Germline CDR1 and CDR2: SGHVS and FQNEAQ. The CDR3 consists of 15 residues. CDR3 bases: TGTGCCAGCGGCTTCGCGACTAGCGGTTCCTACGAGCAGTACTTC. Translating it yields CASGFATSGSYEQYF.

This clone is medium-sized (0.01 to 0.1%) within its sample. The rearrangement joins TRBV14 to TRBJ2-5; D is possibly TRBD1 (7 bases). This CDR3 contains 19 residues. The V end was cut by 0 bases, the J end by 2 bases, with 22 bases between. Germline CDR1 and CDR2: SGHDN and FVKESK. In DNA form, the CDR3 reads TGTGCCAGCAGCCAAGACAGGGGGGATTCGTGGGGCTTACAAGAGACCCAGTACTTC. It translates to CASSQDRGDSWGLQETQYF.

This chain uses TRBV13 with TRBJ2-3, with TRBD2 as a possible D gene (7 bases). V was trimmed by 2 bases and J by 6 bases, leaving 15 bases between them. The CDR3 has 15 residues. Per germline, CDR1 PRHDT and CDR2 FYEKMQ (reference sequence). The CDR3 is CASSLRGGARDTQYF. For the CDR3, the DNA is TGTGCCAGCAGCTTAAGGGGGGGGGCCAGGGATACGCAGTATTTT. The whole variable domain, remainder taken from reference TRBV13 and TRBJ2-3, is AAGVIQSPRHLIKEKRETATLKCYPIPRHDTVYWYQQGPGQDPQFLISFYEKMQSDKGSIPDRFSAQQFSDYHSELNMSSLELGDSALYFCASSLRGGARDTQYFGPGTRLTVL.

J is TRBJ1-1 and V is TRBV5-1; D ambiguous. Germline V gene sequence: CDR1 SGHRS, CDR2 YFSETQ. V lost 3 bases to trimming and J lost 1 base, with 13 bases between them. The CDR3 is 15 residues long. The CDR3 sequence is CASSSSWPGNTEAFF. CDR3 DNA: TGCGCCAGCAGCTCCTCCTGGCCAGGGAACACTGAAGCTTTCTTT.

The V call is TRBV7-2, the J call TRBJ2-2; D is unclear. This CDR3 is built from 13 residues. Trimming left V 7 bases short and J 3 bases short, with 9 bases between. From germline, CDR1 is SGHTA and CDR2 FQGNSA. This chain's CDR3 is CASTGRYTGELFF. CDR3 nucleotides: TGTGCCAGCACAGGAAGGTACACCGGGGAGCTGTTTTTT.

This CDR3 reads CASSAPGTSGSGANVLTF. In DNA, the CDR3 is TGCGCCAGCAGTGCCCCCGGGACTAGCGGTTCTGGGGCCAACGTCCTGACTTTC. J is TRBJ2-6 and V is TRBV5-1; the match to TRBD2 covers 11 bases. In germline, CDR1 is SGHRS, CDR2 YFSETQ. The CDR3 has 18 residues. Trimming at V came to 5 bases and at J to 1 base, leaving 8 bases not matched to a gene. Complete variable domain (other parts from reference TRBV5-1 and TRBJ2-6): KAGVTQTPRYLIKTRGQQVTLSCSPISGHRSVSWYQQTPGQGLQFLFEYFSETQRNKGNFPGRFSGRQFSNSRSEMNVSTLELGDSALYLCASSAPGTSGSGANVLTFGAGSRLTVL.

This sequence joins TRBV6-6 and TRBJ2-5, with D hard to call. The CDR3 runs 13 residues. Trimming left V 0 bases short and J 9 bases short, with 11 bases between. In germline, CDR1 is MNHNY, CDR2 SVGAGI (reference sequence). The CDR3 DNA reads TGTGCCAGCAGTTACTCCCCCGGTAGGGCCCAGTACTTC. Its protein is CASSYSPGRAQYF.

The chain is built from TRBV5-1 and TRBJ2-3; TRBD2 matches 10 bases. The germline CDR1 and CDR2 sequences are SGHRS and YFSETQ. There are 15 residues in the CDR3. V lost 5 bases to trimming and J lost 7 bases; unmatched junction nucleotides: 10. This chain's CDR3 is CASSFSSGGANTQYF. In nucleotides, the CDR3 is TGCGCCAGCAGTTTTTCAAGCGGGGGGGCAAATACGCAGTATTTT.

Here the CDR3 reads CASSPEGEQFF. The DNA for the CDR3 is TGTGCCAGCTCACCGGAAGGTGAGCAGTTCTTC. This chain connects TRBV18 to TRBJ2-1; D remains unclear. Germline loops: CDR1 KGHSH, CDR2 LQKENI. This CDR3 region has 11 residues. The V end lost 3 bases, the J end lost 9 bases, and 6 bases lay between the germline ends.

This chain uses TRBV19 with TRBJ2-4, with D perhaps TRBD2 (5 bases). Germline V gene data show CDR1 as LNHDA and CDR2 as SQIVND (reference sequence). The V end lost 4 bases, the J end lost 7 bases, and 11 bases lay between the germline ends. This CDR3 has 13 residues. CDR3 residues: CASSTRARNIQYF. The CDR3 DNA reads TGTGCCAGTAGTACGAGGGCGCGGAACATTCAGTACTTC.

This clone appeared a few times. The J gene is TRBJ2-3, the V gene TRBV15; 9 bases align to TRBD2. The CDR3 loop spans 17 amino acids. The germline CDR1 and CDR2 sequences are LNHNV and YYDKDF (reference sequence). V was pared by 0 bases and J by 0 bases, with 4 bases of the junction left unmatched. CDR3 nucleotides: TGTGCCACCAGCAGAGAGATCACTAGCGGGAGCACAGATACGCAGTATTTT. Protein sequence: CATSREITSGSTDTQYF. Full variable domain (missing parts from reference TRBV15 and TRBJ2-3): DAMVIQNPRYQVTQFGKPVTLSCSQTLNHNVMYWYQQKSSQAPKLLFHYYDKDFNNEADTPDNFQSRRPNTSFCFLDIRSPGLGDTAMYLCATSREITSGSTDTQYFGPGTRLTVL.

This chain joins TRBV19 and TRBJ2-3; 8 positions match TRBD1. Germline CDR1 is LNHDA and CDR2 is SQIVND (reference sequence). V shed 1 base, J shed 1 base, and the junction held 7 bases outside the gene matches. The CDR3 has 17 amino acids. Written as DNA, the CDR3 is TGTGCCAGTAGTATAGTGAGACTGGGACAGGGCACAGATACGCAGTATTTT. Translation gives CASSIVRLGQGTDTQYF. The full variable domain, its missing parts supplied by reference TRBV19 and TRBJ2-3, is DGGITQSPKYLFRKEGQNVTLSCEQNLNHDAMYWYRQDPGQGLRLIYYSQIVNDFQKGDIAEGYSVSREKKESFPLTVTSAQKNPTAFYLCASSIVRLGQGTDTQYFGPGTRLTVL.

V is TRBV2 and J is TRBJ2-7; 11 bases match TRBD2. CDR3 length equals 16 residues. V lost 5 bases to trimming and J lost 4 bases; unmatched junction nucleotides: 10. The germline V gene encodes CDR1 SNHLY and CDR2 FYNNEI. CDR3 residues: CASSYSKLAGVYEQYF. CDR3 DNA: TGTGCCAGCAGTTACTCGAAACTAGCGGGAGTGTACGAGCAGTACTTC.

V gene TRBV5-1 combines with J gene TRBJ2-3; 12 bases align to TRBD2. Germline assignment: CDR1 SGHRS and CDR2 YFSETQ. This CDR3 region has 17 residues. V lost 4 bases to trimming and J lost 2 bases; unmatched junction nucleotides: 8. The CDR3 here is CASSTQGLAGTTDTQYF. The CDR3 nucleotides are TGCGCCAGCAGCACGCAAGGACTAGCGGGGACCACAGATACGCAGTATTTT.

The chain combines TRBV7-2 with TRBJ1-1; D might be TRBD1 (5 bases). Germline assignment: CDR1 SGHTA and CDR2 FQGNSA. The CDR3 sequence is 15 residues long. V was pared by 2 bases and J by 3 bases, with 13 bases between. The CDR3 loop reads CASSLTLGTDTEAFF. The CDR3, as DNA: TGTGCCAGCAGCTTAACCCTTGGGACGGACACTGAAGCTTTCTTT.

The chain carries TRBV30 and TRBJ2-3; D is unresolved. V was shortened by 0 bases and J by 5 bases, with 9 bases between the two germline ends. The CDR3 consists of 13 residues. Germline CDR1 GTSNPN, CDR2 SVGIG (reference sequence). CDR3 coding DNA: TGTGCCTGGAGTGTACGCCTCGGAGATACGCAGTATTTT. The encoded protein is CAWSVRLGDTQYF.

The chain carries TRBV27 and TRBJ2-1; weak D call: TRBD1 (5 bases). Trimming took off 2 bases at V and 4 bases at J, with 6 bases between the two ends. The length of the CDR3 is 13 residues. Germline assignment: CDR1 MNHEY and CDR2 SMNVEV (reference sequence). This chain's CDR3 is CASSLRGYNEQFF. The CDR3 coding sequence is TGTGCCAGCAGTTTAAGGGGTTACAATGAGCAGTTCTTC.

V gene TRBV7-8 combines with J gene TRBJ2-1; the match to TRBD2 covers 9 bases. Germline V gene sequence: CDR1 SGHVS, CDR2 FQNEAQ. J was trimmed by 7 bases and V by 1 base; bases with no gene match: 5. The CDR3 loop spans 15 amino acids. The CDR3: CASSLGPAGGNEQFF. The CDR3 region has the DNA TGTGCCAGCAGCTTAGGGCCAGCGGGGGGTAATGAGCAGTTCTTC.

V gene TRBV10-3 combines with J gene TRBJ2-1; D may be TRBD2 (6 bases). Trimming cost V 5 bases and J 7 bases, with 21 bases left between them. The CDR3 spans 16 residues. Germline lookup yields CDR1 ENHRY and CDR2 SYGVKD. The CDR3 coding sequence is TGTGCCATCAGTCACGAGTTGTCGGGGGTTTCTAATGAGCAGTTCTTC. This sequence encodes CAISHELSGVSNEQFF.

V gene TRBV6-6 combines with J gene TRBJ2-5; tentatively, D is TRBD2 (5 bases). The CDR3 is 13 amino acids. Per germline, CDR1 MNHNY and CDR2 SVGAGI (reference sequence). The germline V and J ends were trimmed by 2 bases and 8 bases, with 12 bases remaining between them. CDR3 amino acids: CASSYGWSGTQYF. DNA for the CDR3: TGTGCCAGCAGTTACGGCTGGTCGGGAACCCAGTACTTC.

V and J are TRBV28 and TRBJ1-1; the D gene is possibly TRBD1 (5 bases). The V end lost 4 bases, the J end lost 1 base, and 7 bases lay between the germline ends. This CDR3 comprises 13 residues. Germline assignment: CDR1 MDHEN and CDR2 SYDVKM. CDR3 sequence (DNA): TGTGCCAGCAGTTCGACAGCGAACACTGAAGCTTTCTTT. Its translation is CASSSTANTEAFF. The full variable domain, rest sourced from reference TRBV28 and TRBJ1-1, is DVKVTQSSRYLVKRTGEKVFLECVQDMDHENMFWYRQDPGLGLRLIYFSYDVKMKEKGDIPEGYSVSREKKERFSLILESASTNQTSMYLCASSSTANTEAFFGQGTRLTVV.

V and J are TRBV5-5 and TRBJ1-2, with D perhaps TRBD1 (5 bases). This CDR3 has 14 residues. V lost 2 bases, J lost 4 bases, and 12 bases lay in between. CDR1 and CDR2 (germline): SGHKS, YYEKEE (reference sequence). Written as DNA, the CDR3 is TGTGCCAGCAGCTTTGCCCCAGGGCCCTATGGCTACACCTTC. This translates into CASSFAPGPYGYTF.

This clone was counted only a few times. J is TRBJ2-5 and V is TRBV19; 11 bases agree with TRBD2. The CDR3 totals 14 residues. CDR1 LNHDA and CDR2 SQIVND come from the germline V gene (reference sequence). V dropped 3 bases and J dropped 4; count of bases not matched to a gene: 1. CDR3 DNA sequence: TGTGCCAGTAGTATTCTAGCGGGAGGAGAGACCCAGTACTTC. This translates into CASSILAGGETQYF.

The gene calls are TRBV15 and TRBJ2-5; D unclear. The CDR3 totals 16 residues. The V gene's germline CDR1 is LNHNV and CDR2 YYDKDF (reference sequence). V lost 1 base, J lost 5 bases, and 17 bases lay in between. Here the CDR3 DNA reads TGTGCCACCAGCAGAGCGAGGAGATTGGAACGGGAGACCCAGTACTTC. As protein: CATSRARRLERETQYF.

DNA of the CDR3: TGTGCCAGCAGCTCACCCGGGACAGGAGAAGATACGCAGTATTTT. Amino acids: CASSSPGTGEDTQYF. V and J are TRBV5-4 and TRBJ2-3; 8 bases are shared with TRBD1. CDR1 and CDR2 from the germline V gene are SGHNT and YYREEE (reference sequence). The CDR3 runs to 15 residues. Trimming removed 3 bases from V and 5 bases from J; junction bases left unmatched: 8.

A few counts support this clone. The chain employs TRBV11-2 and TRBJ2-7, with 7 bases matching TRBD2. V was pared by 2 bases and J by 7 bases, with 5 bases of the junction left unmatched. Germline V lookup: CDR1 SGHAT, CDR2 FQNNGV. This CDR3 has 13 residues. CDR3 coding DNA: TGTGCCAGCAGCTTAACCCCGCGGGGGGAGCAGTACTTC. Residues: CASSLTPRGEQYF.

The chain couples TRBV19 to TRBJ1-4; 7 positions match TRBD1. Germline lookup yields CDR1 LNHDA and CDR2 SQIVND (reference sequence). There are 13 residues in the CDR3. The V segment lost 10 bases and the J segment 5 bases; nucleotides outside the gene matches: 7. The CDR3 region is CATPQGRNEKLFF. CDR3 sequence (DNA): TGTGCCACCCCACAGGGGCGAAATGAAAAACTGTTTTTT. The full variable domain, completed using reference TRBV19 and TRBJ1-4, is DGGITQSPKYLFRKEGQNVTLSCEQNLNHDAMYWYRQDPGQGLRLIYYSQIVNDFQKGDIAEGYSVSREKKESFPLTVTSAQKNPTAFYLCATPQGRNEKLFFGSGTQLSVL.

The rearrangement links TRBV5-5 to TRBJ2-1, with D tentatively TRBD1 (6 bases). This CDR3 region has 14 residues. Trimming cost V 2 bases and J 10 bases, with 16 bases left between them. Germline V gives CDR1 SGHKS, CDR2 YYEKEE (reference sequence). CDR3 amino acids: CASSFWTALGEQFF. The CDR3 DNA sequence: TGTGCCAGCAGCTTTTGGACAGCCCTCGGGGAGCAGTTCTTC.